This T cell receptor (beta chain) was obtained from a study of cytomegalovirus exposure and HLA in healthy donors. The V and J ends lost 3 bases and 6 bases, in that order; junction bases with no gene match: 6. The germline CDR1 and CDR2 sequences are MDHEN and SYDVKM. The CDR3 totals 14 residues. Here immunoSEQ multiplex PCR was the method, and the copy in TCRdb shows in-frame clones only, minus some. Here the sample spans 150,000 to 170,000 clones, less than 90% being singletons. The TCR comes from a man between 18 and 29 years old in good health and CMV-seropositive. V usage is TRBV28 and J usage is TRBJ1-2; 8 nucleotides agree with TRBD1. The sequencing sample was made of PBMCs. The CDR3 nucleotides are TGTGCCAGCAGTTTGCAGGGGGCGCCGAATGGCTACACCTTC. Its translation is CASSLQGAPNGYTF.